One sample yielded the 27 T cell receptor beta chains listed below, sequenced in a study of blood T cell repertoires in COVID-19. The repertoire was sequenced with immunoSEQ multiplex PCR; TCRdb's copy has only in-frame clones and lacks some. Seen here are roughly 160,000 clones, approximately 88% observed once, and the top ten hold roughly 2.9%. The material sequenced was peripheral blood. These TCRs come from a woman in her fifties or sixties with acute or convalescent COVID-19.

This sequence joins TRBV10-1 and TRBJ1-5; unclear D gene. CDR3 length equals 9 residues. Looked up from germline, CDR1 is WNHNN and CDR2 is SYGVQD (reference sequence). Trimming took 10 bases from V and 7 from J, leaving 5 bases between them. This CDR3 is CANYQPQHF. The CDR3 nucleotides are TGCGCCAACTACCAGCCCCAGCATTTT.

The rearrangement links TRBV30 to TRBJ1-4; D might be TRBD1 (5 bases). V was clipped by 0 bases and J by 7 bases, with 12 bases between them. Germline V lookup: CDR1 GTSNPN, CDR2 SVGIG (reference sequence). This CDR3 is built from 14 residues. CDR3 loop: CAWSVDGRGEKLFF. The CDR3 DNA sequence: TGTGCCTGGAGTGTAGATGGGAGGGGTGAAAAACTGTTTTTT.

The chain uses TRBV19 and TRBJ1-3; D is unresolved. Germline V lookup: CDR1 LNHDA, CDR2 SQIVND (reference sequence). This CDR3 contains 14 residues. V was trimmed by 5 bases and J by 0 bases, leaving 8 bases between them. The chain's CDR3 is CASSVRGSGNTIYF. The DNA of the CDR3 is TGTGCCAGTAGTGTCCGGGGCTCTGGAAACACCATATATTTT. Complete variable domain (other parts from reference TRBV19 and TRBJ1-3): DGGITQSPKYLFRKEGQNVTLSCEQNLNHDAMYWYRQDPGQGLRLIYYSQIVNDFQKGDIAEGYSVSREKKESFPLTVTSAQKNPTAFYLCASSVRGSGNTIYFGEGSWLTVV.

The chain has TRBV5-6 and TRBJ1-4, with TRBD1 matching over 8 bases. CDR3 length: 13 residues. V shed 3 bases, J shed 7 bases, and the junction held 2 bases outside the gene matches. Germline CDR1 SGHDT, CDR2 YYEEEE. The CDR3 is CASSSGQGEKLFF. CDR3 sequence (DNA): TGTGCCAGCAGCTCCGGACAGGGTGAAAAACTGTTTTTT.

The V call is TRBV2, the J call TRBJ2-7, with 14 bases lining up with TRBD2. The J segment lost 7 bases and the V segment lost 4 bases, leaving 3 bases of the junction unmatched. Germline CDR1 SNHLY, CDR2 FYNNEI. The CDR3 runs 14 residues. The CDR3 nucleotides are TGTGCCAGCAGTGGACTAGCGGGGGGGCGTGAGCAGTACTTC. Its translation: CASSGLAGGREQYF.

This clone appeared once. The genes are TRBV15 and TRBJ1-2; TRBD1 aligns across 8 bases. V was pared by 0 bases and J by 7 bases, with 4 bases of the junction left unmatched. The CDR3 is 14 amino acids. Germline CDR1 reads LNHNV; CDR2 reads YYDKDF (reference sequence). The CDR3 sequence: CATSRDQGAVGYTF. CDR3 coding DNA: TGTGCCACCAGCAGAGATCAGGGGGCAGTTGGCTACACCTTC.

The V and J genes are TRBV7-8 and TRBJ2-3; D possibly corresponds to TRBD1 (6 bases). Germline values: CDR1 SGHVS, CDR2 FQNEAQ. With 2 bases removed from V and 0 bases from J, the gap between germline ends came to 12 bases. The CDR3 has 16 residues. The CDR3 nucleotides are TGTGCCAGCAGCTTAAGGTGGCAGGGGAGCACAGATACGCAGTATTTT. Translating it yields CASSLRWQGSTDTQYF.

This clone was detected only once. The rearrangement uses TRBV12-5 and TRBJ2-4; D remains ambiguous. V was cut by 0 bases and J by 5 bases, with 5 bases left in between. Germline values: CDR1 LGHNT, CDR2 FRNRAP. The CDR3 length is 13 residues. The CDR3 spells CASGLVLENIQYF. CDR3 DNA sequence: TGTGCTAGTGGTTTGGTACTGGAAAACATTCAGTACTTC. Drawing the rest from reference TRBV12-5 and TRBJ2-4, the complete variable domain is DARVTQTPRHKVTEMGQEVTMRCQPILGHNTVFWYRQTMMQGLELLAYFRNRAPLDDSGMPKDRFSAEMPDATLATLKIQPSEPRDSAVYFCASGLVLENIQYFGAGTRLSVL.

This clone has more than one count but fewer than ten. J is TRBJ2-7 and V is TRBV6-5, with TRBD1 identical over 7 bases. J lost 3 bases, V lost 6 bases, and 8 bases had no gene match. Germline assignment: CDR1 MNHEY and CDR2 SVGAGI. The CDR3 extends over 14 amino acids. CDR3 loop: CASSQSGTDYEQYF. The CDR3, as DNA: TGTGCCAGCAGCCAATCCGGGACAGACTACGAGCAGTACTTC.

This clone came up a few times. This chain uses TRBV2 with TRBJ1-2; D is unclear. This CDR3 is 14 amino acids long. Trimming shortened V by 2 bases and J by 4 bases, and 11 bases separated the two germline ends. Germline CDR1 reads SNHLY; CDR2 reads FYNNEI. The CDR3 sequence: CASSEPGLRYGYTF. Written as DNA, the CDR3 is TGTGCCAGCAGTGAACCCGGACTTCGCTATGGCTACACCTTC.

This chain uses TRBV3-1 (or the pseudogene TRBV3-2) with TRBJ2-1; D perhaps matches TRBD2 (6 bases). This CDR3 is built from 16 residues. Trimming pared 3 bases from V and 0 bases from J, leaving 12 bases between. Germline values: CDR1 LGHDT, CDR2 YNNKEL (reference sequence). CDR3 coding DNA: TGTGCCAGCAGCCACCGTGGGACTTACTCCTACAATGAGCAGTTCTTC. The encoded protein is CASSHRGTYSYNEQFF.

This rearrangement joins TRBV6-2 or TRBV6-3 to TRBJ1-5, with TRBD1 matching over 9 bases. CDR1 and CDR2 from the germline V gene are MNHEY and SVGEGT. The CDR3 covers 19 residues. V dropped 2 bases and J dropped 0; count of bases not matched to a gene: 11. The CDR3 region is CASSYDWDRENHSNQPQHF. Written as DNA, the CDR3 is TGTGCCAGCAGTTACGACTGGGACAGGGAGAATCATAGCAATCAGCCCCAGCATTTT.

The chain couples TRBV6-5 to TRBJ1-3; tentative D call: TRBD1 (6 bases). The CDR3 has 15 residues. Between the trimmed V and J ends, which lost 5 bases and 4 bases, there was a span of 15 bases. Germline V gives CDR1 MNHEY, CDR2 SVGAGI. The CDR3 nucleotides are TGTGCCAGCAGTAGTACCGGGACATTCGGAAACACCATATATTTT. It specifies CASSSTGTFGNTIYF.

This clone was counted once. The chain recombines TRBV3-1 (or the pseudogene TRBV3-2) with TRBJ1-3; 9 positions match TRBD1. Losses at the gene ends were 3 bases for V and 2 bases for J; bases not matched to a gene: 5. CDR1 and CDR2 from the germline V gene are LGHDT and YNNKEL (reference sequence). The CDR3 has 16 amino acids. The CDR3 region is CASSHLNRGPGNTIYF. Here the CDR3 DNA reads TGTGCCAGCAGCCATCTTAACAGGGGGCCTGGAAACACCATATATTTT.

The rearrangement joins TRBV12-2 to TRBJ1-3; TRBD1 is taken as the D call from the table, unchecked against the DNA. TRBV12-2 is listed as a pseudogene. CDR3 length: 19 amino acids. The CDR3 reads CASRLEEDGDRDSGNTIYF. The CDR3 nucleotides are TGTGCAAGTCGCTTAGAGGAGGATGGGGACAGGGACTCTGGAAACACCATATATTTT.

This clone has just a few counts. V usage is TRBV18 and J usage is TRBJ2-3; 11 bases line up with TRBD1. With V trimmed by 6 bases and J by 6 bases, 11 bases remained unmatched. The CDR3 is 16 amino acids. In germline, CDR1 is KGHSH, CDR2 LQKENI. CDR3 amino acids: CASSHRRTGGYDTQYF. CDR3 nucleotides: TGTGCCAGCTCCCACCGGAGGACAGGGGGCTATGATACGCAGTATTTT.

The chain is built from TRBV6-5 and TRBJ1-1, with D unresolved. The CDR3 totals 14 residues. Germline lookup yields CDR1 MNHEY and CDR2 SVGAGI. The V and J ends lost 1 base and 6 bases respectively, with 12 bases between them. This chain's CDR3 is CASSYWEDRAEAFF. Here the CDR3 DNA reads TGTGCCAGCAGTTACTGGGAGGATAGGGCTGAAGCTTTCTTT.

This clone was detected only a few times. This chain connects TRBV7-3 to TRBJ1-2, with no clear D. Trimming cost V 2 bases and J 0 bases, with 13 bases left between them. This CDR3 has 16 residues. Germline V CDR1 and CDR2: SGHTA, FQGTGA. DNA for the CDR3: TGTGCCAGCAGCTTAGAACAGCTGACGTCTAACTATGGCTACACCTTC. Protein product: CASSLEQLTSNYGYTF.

The chain couples TRBV5-4 to TRBJ1-6, with D tentatively TRBD1 (6 bases). CDR3 length equals 16 residues. Per germline, CDR1 SGHNT and CDR2 YYREEE (reference sequence). The ends were cut back, 4 bases at V and 9 bases at J, with 20 bases in the middle. The DNA of the CDR3 is TGTGCCAGCAGCCTGCCGAGGGGGGGAGAGGGTTCACCCCTCCACTTT. Translated: CASSLPRGGEGSPLHF.

V is TRBV19 and J is TRBJ2-6; 12 bases map to TRBD1. With 6 bases clipped from V and 3 bases from J, the junction kept 6 bases outside the gene matches. Germline loops: CDR1 LNHDA, CDR2 SQIVND (reference sequence). The CDR3 is made up of 17 amino acids. The CDR3 here is CASSQGQGALGANVLTF. The CDR3 DNA follows: TGTGCCAGTAGCCAGGGACAGGGGGCGCTTGGGGCCAACGTCCTGACTTTC.

The chain carries TRBV5-5 and TRBJ2-6, with a weak D call TRBD1 (5 bases). The CDR3 is 18 residues long. The germline V and J ends were trimmed by 0 bases and 7 bases, with 20 bases remaining between them. The germline gives CDR1 SGHKS, CDR2 YYEKEE (reference sequence). In DNA form, the CDR3 reads TGTGCCAGCAGCTTGGTGGACACGGGTTCTCCAATCGCCAACGTCCTGACTTTC. Its protein product is CASSLVDTGSPIANVLTF.

V gene TRBV9 combines with J gene TRBJ1-2; the match to TRBD1 covers 9 bases. V was clipped by 0 bases and J by 8 bases; unmatched bases: 2. This CDR3 spans 13 amino acids. Germline CDR1 and CDR2: SGDLS and YYNGEE. This CDR3 is CASSVDRGQGYTF. The CDR3 nucleotides read TGTGCCAGCAGCGTAGACAGGGGGCAAGGCTACACCTTC.

The V gene is TRBV5-4, the J gene TRBJ2-3; 7 bases agree with TRBD2. The CDR3 contains 16 residues. Trimming removed 0 bases from V and 3 bases from J; junction bases left unmatched: 7. Germline loops: CDR1 SGHNT, CDR2 YYREEE (reference sequence). The CDR3 is CASSLGPGEGTDTQYF. CDR3 coding DNA: TGTGCCAGCAGCTTGGGACCGGGGGAGGGAACAGATACGCAGTATTTT.

The chain combines TRBV2 with TRBJ1-2; D is uncertain. The CDR3 sequence is 14 residues long. V lost 10 bases and J lost 7, with 22 bases in between. The germline V gene encodes CDR1 SNHLY and CDR2 FYNNEI. The CDR3 sequence is CATFPDSGRSGYTF. DNA for the CDR3: TGTGCCACCTTTCCGGACTCCGGTAGGTCTGGCTACACCTTC.

This chain connects TRBV7-6 to TRBJ1-4, with D unclear. The CDR3 is 14 amino acids. V dropped 3 bases and J dropped 0 bases, with 5 bases sitting between them. Germline V gene data show CDR1 as SGHVS and CDR2 as FNYEAQ. The CDR3 region is CASSFGATNEKLFF. DNA for the CDR3: TGTGCCAGCAGCTTCGGGGCAACTAATGAAAAACTGTTTTTT.

The rearrangement uses TRBV7-2 and TRBJ2-3; TRBD2 aligns across 7 bases. V lost 6 bases to trimming and J lost 2 bases; unmatched junction nucleotides: 14. Germline CDR1 reads SGHTA; CDR2 reads FQGNSA. The CDR3 extends over 17 amino acids. The CDR3 DNA is TGTGCCAGCAGGGCGGGAGCGGCCCAAATGTACACAGATACGCAGTATTTT. Translation: CASRAGAAQMYTDTQYF.

The chain links TRBV28 to TRBJ1-5, with D maybe TRBD1 (5 bases). This CDR3 comprises 15 residues. CDR1 and CDR2 from the germline V gene are MDHEN and SYDVKM. Trimming left V 5 bases short and J 1 base short, with 12 bases between. CDR3 in amino acids: CASSPPRQSNQPQHF. The DNA of the CDR3 is TGTGCCAGCAGTCCCCCGAGACAGAGCAATCAGCCCCAGCATTTT.